This T cell receptor (beta chain) was sequenced during a study of blood T cells in healthy people across ages. Notes on the study in general: Diversity estimates from one million T cells were considered underestimates.

V was clipped by 5 bases and J by 3 bases; unmatched bases: 7. The CDR3 spans 15 residues. CDR1 is SGHTA, CDR2 FQGNSA, per germline. This clonotype was counted a few times. Antigen unknown. There were healthy Caucasian individuals from Russia, aged about 6 to 95, serving as donors. A sample-barcoded 5' primer and a J-beta primer mix were used in a second PCR of roughly 7 to 11 cycles. TCRdb re-analysed the 5' RACE reads in MiXCR, keeping a single row per CDR3 protein. The sample carries 1.5 million to 2 million distinct CDR3 sequences, about 50% recorded once. The source is a woman in her 40s in good health. The chain joins TRBV7-2 to TRBJ1-1; 9 bases agree with TRBD1. The sample comprised blood. CDR3 residues: CASSAIQGADTEAFF. CDR3 sequence (DNA): TGTGCCAGCAGCGCGATACAGGGGGCTGACACTGAAGCTTTCTTT.